This TCR beta chain was sequenced in a study of vaccination and CD4 T cells after COVID-19. Overall study: Median time from second vaccine dose to sampling was 60 to 80 days (14 to 241).

In this sample, this clonotype turned up a few times. Its antigen is unidentified. Oncomine TCR Beta short-read sequencing was applied to DNA from cultured CD4+ T cells. TCRdb re-analysed the PCR reads in MiXCR, keeping a single row per CDR3 protein. The sample carries around 25,000 distinct CDR3 sequences, 58% recorded once. V lost 2 bases to trimming and J lost 5 bases, with 10 bases between them. Germline assignment: CDR1 SGHNT and CDR2 YYREEE (reference sequence). This CDR3 is built from 13 residues. The treatment denotes: approximately 11-day PBMC culture with coronavirus spike peptide pools or control peptides (ViraFEST assay). ViraFEST expanded antigen-specific T cells with peptide pools, then sequenced TCRs. Notes on the study in general: Convalescent patients' median share of reactive clones seen only post-vaccination was 85% to 90%.

Sequencing input: CD4+ T cells from blood, cultured in vitro. The gene calls are TRBV5-4 and TRBJ1-1; D is uncertain. This receptor was obtained from a human donor who had recovered from COVID-19. The CDR3 loop is CASSFDPRTEAFF. The CDR3 region has the DNA TGTGCCAGCAGCTTTGACCCGAGGACTGAAGCTTTCTTT.